The next 20 T cell receptor beta chains were all read from a single sample in a study of early T cells in non-severe SARS-CoV-2 infection. TCRdb called the 5' RACE reads again in MiXCR, with one record for every CDR3 protein. The sample includes 40,000 to 60,000 distinct CDR3 sequences, roughly 4.5% of them seen just once. Material for sequencing was whole blood. Every receptor here comes from an adult who was a healthcare worker with PCR-confirmed SARS-CoV-2 infection or an uninfected control (not recorded which).

This clonotype was counted at least ten times. This chain uses TRBV5-6 with TRBJ2-7; tentatively, D is TRBD1 (5 bases). Deletions cut 0 bases from V and 2 bases from J, with 12 bases between. Germline V gene data show CDR1 as SGHDT and CDR2 as YYEEEE. The CDR3 has 15 amino acids. CDR3 loop: CASSLVTAGTYEQYF. For the CDR3, the DNA is TGTGCCAGCAGCTTGGTGACGGCAGGGACCTACGAGCAGTACTTC.

In its sample, this clonotype was seen many times. This chain connects TRBV6-2 or TRBV6-3 to TRBJ2-2; D gene uncertain. The CDR3 runs to 13 residues. V lost 0 bases and J lost 1, with 0 bases in between. Germline values: CDR1 MNHEY, CDR2 SVGEGT. In DNA, the CDR3 is TGTGCCAGCAGTTACTCGAACACCGGGGAGCTGTTTTTT. Its translation is CASSYSNTGELFF.

This clonotype was seen ten or more times. V is TRBV29-1 and J is TRBJ1-2; D may be TRBD1 (5 bases). Germline V gives CDR1 SQVTM, CDR2 ANQGSEA. Trimming cost V 3 bases and J 5 bases, with 16 bases left between them. CDR3 length equals 14 residues. The CDR3 DNA is TGCAGCGTTGACCCGGGATCCCAGGGTTATGGCTACACCTTC. Protein sequence: CSVDPGSQGYGYTF.

This clonotype was seen many times. The genes are TRBV27 and TRBJ2-1; a weak D match, TRBD1 (5 bases). The V gene's germline CDR1 is MNHEY and CDR2 SMNVEV (reference sequence). The CDR3 totals 16 residues. Trimming shortened V by 3 bases and J by 0 bases, and 12 bases separated the two germline ends. The CDR3 DNA reads TGTGCCAGCAGTTTTCGTAGTCAGGGCTCCTACAATGAGCAGTTCTTC. This sequence encodes CASSFRSQGSYNEQFF.

This clonotype was counted ten times or more. The chain employs TRBV10-2 and TRBJ1-4; D may be TRBD1 (6 bases). CDR3 length: 14 residues. In germline, CDR1 is WSHSY, CDR2 SAAADI. V was clipped by 6 bases and J by 7 bases, with 15 bases between them. The CDR3 is CASRAGQHGEKLFF. CDR3 coding DNA: TGCGCCAGCAGGGCCGGACAGCATGGTGAAAAACTGTTTTTT.

This clonotype was picked up a small number of times. The chain carries TRBV19 and TRBJ2-4, with no clear D. The germline gives CDR1 LNHDA, CDR2 SQIVND (reference sequence). Trimming removed 8 bases from V and 0 bases from J, with 11 bases in between. This CDR3 comprises 14 residues. In DNA form, the CDR3 reads TGTGCCAGTCGGCCGAGCTTAGCCAAAAACATTCAGTACTTC. It codes for CASRPSLAKNIQYF.

This clonotype was recorded many times. The V and J genes are TRBV7-2 and TRBJ2-7; no reliable D call. Germline V gene sequence: CDR1 SGHTA, CDR2 FQGNSA. V lost 5 bases to trimming and J lost 7 bases, with 15 bases between them. This CDR3 is built from 13 residues. The CDR3 DNA is TGTGCCAGCAGCCCCTCTGTACTTAGGGAGCAGTACTTC. Protein: CASSPSVLREQYF.

This clonotype has ten or more counts. The chain is built from TRBV10-3 and TRBJ2-1; D is unresolved. Per germline, CDR1 ENHRY and CDR2 SYGVKD. V was shortened by 0 bases and J by 0 bases, with 18 bases between the two germline ends. The CDR3 has 19 residues. The CDR3 is CAISESAFVKDHSYNEQFF. CDR3 bases: TGTGCCATCAGTGAGTCCGCGTTCGTTAAGGACCACTCCTACAATGAGCAGTTCTTC.

This clonotype has a count of ten or more. This rearrangement joins TRBV7-9 to TRBJ2-7; D gene uncertain. This CDR3 contains 16 residues. V lost 5 bases and J 0 bases, leaving 17 bases between the germline ends. Germline V gene data show CDR1 as SEHNR and CDR2 as FQNEAQ (reference sequence). The CDR3 loop reads CASSPRVAANSYEQYF. The CDR3 DNA is TGTGCCAGCAGCCCGCGCGTAGCCGCTAACTCCTACGAGCAGTACTTC.

In this sample, this clonotype turned up many times. A junction end diverges from the germline sequence, so it may reflect a read error. This chain links TRBV5-1 with TRBJ1-2; TRBD1 might be the D (5 bases). Germline CDR1 SGHRS, CDR2 YFSETQ. CDR3 length: 12 amino acids. The CDR3 nucleotides are TGCGCCAGCAGCCCGGAGGGGCAGAGTTTCGCCTTC. Amino acids: CASSPEGQSFAF.

This clonotype occurred many times. The chain joins TRBV29-1 to TRBJ1-3; tentative D call: TRBD1 (6 bases). Germline V gene sequence: CDR1 SQVTM, CDR2 ANQGSEA. The V gene lost 0 bases and the J gene lost 2 bases, with 14 bases spanning the gap. The CDR3 totals 16 residues. Written as DNA, the CDR3 is TGCAGCGTTGAAGAGCCTCCAGGGGTAGCTGGAAACACCATATATTTT. Its translation: CSVEEPPGVAGNTIYF.

The CDR3 protein is CASTRTLNNSPLHF. The CDR3 coding sequence is TGTGCCAGCACGCGAACCCTGAACAATTCACCCCTCCACTTT. This rearrangement joins TRBV7-8 to TRBJ1-6; no definite D call. The germline V gene has CDR1 SGHVS and CDR2 FQNEAQ. Trimming left V 7 bases short and J 7 bases short, with 14 bases between. The CDR3 spans 14 residues.

This clonotype was observed many times. The rearrangement uses TRBV19 and TRBJ1-2, with a tentative D call TRBD1 (5 bases). Trimming took off 6 bases at V and 4 bases at J, with 21 bases between the two ends. Germline CDR1 LNHDA, CDR2 SQIVND (reference sequence). The CDR3 loop spans 16 amino acids. The CDR3: CASSTGTNKKIYGYTF. In nucleotides, the CDR3 is TGTGCCAGTAGCACCGGGACCAACAAGAAGATCTATGGCTACACCTTC. Supplemented by reference TRBV19 and TRBJ1-2, the full variable domain reads DGGITQSPKYLFRKEGQNVTLSCEQNLNHDAMYWYRQDPGQGLRLIYYSQIVNDFQKGDIAEGYSVSREKKESFPLTVTSAQKNPTAFYLCASSTGTNKKIYGYTFGSGTRLTVV.

This clonotype was observed at least ten times. This chain uses TRBV29-1 with TRBJ1-2; D not resolved. The CDR3 has 11 amino acids. V dropped 3 bases and J dropped 4 bases, with 6 bases sitting between them. Germline V CDR1 and CDR2: SQVTM, ANQGSEA. The CDR3 spells CSVEGGYGYTF. The CDR3 nucleotides are TGCAGCGTTGAGGGAGGCTATGGCTACACCTTC.

This clonotype was found many times. The V gene is TRBV20-1, the J gene TRBJ1-3; a possible D gene is TRBD1 (6 bases). The CDR3 totals 13 residues. CDR1 DFQATT and CDR2 SNEGSKA come from the germline V gene (reference sequence). V was shortened by 5 bases and J by 2 bases, with 10 bases between the two germline ends. CDR3 in amino acids: CSAHYRAGNTIYF. CDR3 DNA sequence: TGCAGTGCTCATTACAGGGCTGGAAACACCATATATTTT.

The rearrangement uses TRBV19 and TRBJ1-4; perhaps TRBD1 as D (5 bases). Germline V lookup: CDR1 LNHDA, CDR2 SQIVND (reference sequence). V lost 9 bases and J 0 bases, leaving 17 bases between the germline ends. CDR3 length equals 16 residues. In nucleotides, the CDR3 is TGTGCCAGCCGCGGTTGGGGGACTTCAACTAATGAAAAACTGTTTTTT. Translation: CASRGWGTSTNEKLFF.

This chain links TRBV6-5 with TRBJ2-2; D perhaps matches TRBD1 (6 bases). Per germline, CDR1 MNHEY and CDR2 SVGAGI. The V and J ends lost 6 bases and 5 bases respectively, with 10 bases between them. This CDR3 spans 13 amino acids. The CDR3 DNA reads TGTGCCAGCAGAACAGGGAAAACCGGGGAGCTGTTTTTT. This codes for CASRTGKTGELFF.

This clonotype was recorded a few times. The V call is TRBV18, the J call TRBJ1-6; D unresolved. Trimming left V 1 base short and J 7 bases short, with 8 bases between. The CDR3 covers 14 residues. Germline V gene lookup returns CDR1 KGHSH and CDR2 LQKENI. CDR3 nucleotide sequence: TGTGCCAGCTCACCACAGGGAGGAAATTCACCCCTCCACTTT. Translation gives CASSPQGGNSPLHF.

This clonotype has only one observation. The CDR3 does not close with the conserved phenylalanine or tryptophan, likely indicating a read error. The chain recombines TRBV3-1 with TRBJ2-5, with D uncertain. CDR3 length: 15 amino acids. The V end lost 0 bases, the J end lost 1 base, and 9 bases lay between the germline ends. Germline V CDR1 and CDR2: LGHDT, YNNKEL (reference sequence). CDR3 sequence reads: CASSQEYRFQETQYL. CDR3 nucleotide sequence: TGTGCCAGCAGCCAAGAATACAGATTCCAAGAGACCCAGTACTTA.

This clonotype turned up a few times. This chain connects TRBV19 to TRBJ2-2; 8 bases map to TRBD2. The length of the CDR3 is 14 residues. Germline V gene lookup returns CDR1 LNHDA and CDR2 SQIVND (reference sequence). V dropped 7 bases and J dropped 5; count of bases not matched to a gene: 6. The CDR3: CASNKRERTGELFF. The CDR3 nucleotides read TGTGCCAGTAATAAGCGGGAGAGGACCGGGGAGCTGTTTTTT.